A selection of T cell receptor beta chains follows, all from one sample in a study of Ad26.COV2.S vaccination and SARS-CoV-2 variants. Data came from immunoSEQ multiplex PCR; TCRdb stores just in-frame clones and leaves some out. The top ten hold more than 1.5% of the sample, which has 440,000 or so clones, around 92% seen once. Source: peripheral blood, taken in a trial of Ad26.COV2.S vaccine versus placebo. These receptors all stem from a person between 18 and 65 years old who received the Ad26.COV2.S COVID-19 vaccine or a placebo. The CDR3 runs from the conserved cysteine through the conserved F or W. A D gene is named only where the DNA matches it firmly. Expanded clones are given a class, and other clones once, few, many or no size at all.

J gene: TRBJ2-7
V gene: TRBV11-2
D gene: NA
CDR3 length: 17
clone size: NA
CDR3 protein: CASRRTGLRELLYEQYF
CDR3 DNA: TGTGCCAGCAGGAGGACAGGCCTCCGGGAGCTTCTGTACGAGCAGTACTTC

J gene: TRBJ2-7
V gene: TRBV5-6
D gene: NA
CDR3 length: 16
clone size: NA
CDR3 protein: CASSFISGTLSYEQYF
CDR3 DNA: TGTGCCAGCAGCTTTATTTCAGGGACCCTTTCCTACGAGCAGTACTTC

J gene: TRBJ1-2
V gene: TRBV4-1
D gene: TRBD1
CDR3 length: 14
clone size: once
CDR3 protein: CASSQEDRVPGYTF
CDR3 DNA: TGCGCCAGCAGCCAAGAGGACAGGGTACCTGGCTACACCTTC

J gene: TRBJ2-1
V gene: TRBV6-2/TRBV6-3
D gene: TRBD2
CDR3 length: 14
clone size: NA
CDR3 protein: CASSYLAGANEQFF
CDR3 DNA: TGTGCCAGCAGTTACCTAGCGGGGGCGAATGAGCAGTTCTTC

J gene: TRBJ2-5
V gene: TRBV7-2
D gene: TRBD2
CDR3 length: 16
clone size: NA
CDR3 protein: CASSPWGLAGAETQYF
CDR3 DNA: TGTGCCAGCAGCCCATGGGGACTAGCGGGGGCGGAGACCCAGTACTTC

J gene: TRBJ1-2
V gene: TRBV27
D gene: TRBD1
CDR3 length: 16
clone size: NA
CDR3 protein: CASSLSNRGPSYGYTF
CDR3 DNA: TGTGCCAGCAGTTTATCTAACAGGGGGCCAAGCTATGGCTACACCTTC

J gene: TRBJ1-5
V gene: TRBV21-1
D gene: NA
CDR3 length: 18
clone size: NA
CDR3 protein: CASSKEYRAGRGNQPQHF
CDR3 DNA: TGTGCCAGCAGCAAAGAGTATAGGGCAGGACGGGGCAATCAGCCCCAGCATTTT

J gene: TRBJ2-7
V gene: TRBV18
D gene: TRBD1
CDR3 length: 15
clone size: NA
CDR3 protein: CASSPRGQGDHEQYF
CDR3 DNA: TGTGCCAGCTCACCACGAGGACAGGGGGACCACGAGCAGTACTTC

J gene: TRBJ2-1
V gene: TRBV11-3
D gene: NA
CDR3 length: 14
clone size: NA
CDR3 protein: CASSYGGPNNEQFF
CDR3 DNA: TGTGCCAGCAGCTATGGGGGGCCAAACAATGAGCAGTTCTTC

J gene: TRBJ2-6
V gene: TRBV5-1
D gene: NA
CDR3 length: 15
clone size: NA
CDR3 protein: CASSLAVSGANVLTF
CDR3 DNA: TGCGCCAGCAGCCTCGCGGTCTCTGGGGCCAACGTCCTGACTTTC

J gene: TRBJ1-5
V gene: TRBV6-2/TRBV6-3
D gene: TRBD1
CDR3 length: 18
clone size: NA
CDR3 protein: CASSFSRDRGHGNQPQHF
CDR3 DNA: TGTGCCAGCAGTTTTTCCCGGGACAGGGGGCATGGCAATCAGCCCCAGCATTTT

J gene: TRBJ1-6
V gene: TRBV7-8
D gene: NA
CDR3 length: 12
clone size: NA
CDR3 protein: CASSLQGSPLHF
CDR3 DNA: TGTGCCAGCAGCTTACAGGGTTCACCCCTCCACTTT

J gene: TRBJ2-3
V gene: TRBV6-6
D gene: NA
CDR3 length: 12
clone size: NA
CDR3 protein: CASRPWADTQYF
CDR3 DNA: TGTGCCAGCAGGCCTTGGGCAGATACGCAGTATTTT

J gene: TRBJ2-7
V gene: TRBV11-2
D gene: TRBD2
CDR3 length: 14
clone size: NA
CDR3 protein: CASSRDYNTYEQYF
CDR3 DNA: TGTGCCAGCAGTCGGGACTATAATACCTACGAGCAGTACTTC

J gene: TRBJ2-1
V gene: TRBV7-2
D gene: NA
CDR3 length: 16
clone size: NA
CDR3 protein: CASSFTSGLGYNEQFF
CDR3 DNA: TGTGCCAGCAGCTTTACTTCAGGGTTGGGCTACAATGAGCAGTTCTTC

J gene: TRBJ2-7
V gene: TRBV4-3
D gene: TRBD1
CDR3 length: 15
clone size: NA
CDR3 protein: CASSQDLAGGYEQYF
CDR3 DNA: TGCGCCAGCAGCCAAGATCTGGCAGGGGGTTATGAGCAGTACTTC

J gene: TRBJ1-5
V gene: TRBV19
D gene: NA
CDR3 length: 14
clone size: NA
CDR3 protein: CASSSRDINQPQHF
CDR3 DNA: TGTGCCAGTAGTTCCCGGGACATCAATCAGCCCCAGCATTTT

J gene: TRBJ2-7
V gene: TRBV5-5
D gene: NA
CDR3 length: 13
clone size: NA
CDR3 protein: CASSNRGLTGQYF
CDR3 DNA: TGTGCCAGCAGCAACCGGGGGCTAACAGGGCAGTACTTC

J gene: TRBJ2-3
V gene: TRBV5-4
D gene: TRBD1
CDR3 length: 15
clone size: few
CDR3 protein: CASSLGGQGTDTQYF
CDR3 DNA: TGTGCCAGCAGCTTGGGGGGACAGGGTACAGATACGCAGTATTTT

J gene: TRBJ1-2
V gene: TRBV27
D gene: NA
CDR3 length: 15
clone size: few
CDR3 protein: CASRPRTGQPAGYTF
CDR3 DNA: TGTGCCAGCAGACCCAGGACCGGACAGCCGGCGGGCTACACCTTC

J gene: TRBJ2-1
V gene: TRBV2
D gene: NA
CDR3 length: 18
clone size: NA
CDR3 protein: CASSPPLSSGPVYNEQFF
CDR3 DNA: TGTGCCAGCAGCCCTCCCCTGAGCTCCGGGCCAGTTTACAATGAGCAGTTCTTC

J gene: TRBJ1-5
V gene: TRBV7-8
D gene: NA
CDR3 length: 16
clone size: NA
CDR3 protein: CASSSLGTYSNQPQHF
CDR3 DNA: TGTGCCAGCAGTTCCTTAGGTACCTATAGCAATCAGCCCCAGCATTTT

J gene: TRBJ2-1
V gene: TRBV5-1
D gene: NA
CDR3 length: 11
clone size: NA
CDR3 protein: CASSLIGEQFF
CDR3 DNA: TGCGCCAGCAGCTTGATCGGGGAGCAGTTCTTC

J gene: TRBJ2-7
V gene: TRBV7-9
D gene: NA
CDR3 length: 15
clone size: NA
CDR3 protein: CASSSNRDTAREQYF
CDR3 DNA: TGTGCCAGCAGCTCCAACCGGGACACTGCTCGGGAGCAGTACTTC

J gene: TRBJ2-2
V gene: TRBV19
D gene: NA
CDR3 length: 15
clone size: NA
CDR3 protein: CASSLRTANTGELFF
CDR3 DNA: TGTGCCAGTAGTCTGAGGACCGCGAACACCGGGGAGCTGTTTTTT

J gene: TRBJ2-5
V gene: TRBV5-4
D gene: TRBD2
CDR3 length: 16
clone size: NA
CDR3 protein: CASSLMGLVARETQYF
CDR3 DNA: TGTGCCAGCAGCTTGATGGGACTAGTGGCGAGAGAGACCCAGTACTTC